A single sample gave rise to the 13 T cell receptor beta chains below, sequenced in a study of T cell clones after liver transplantation. Method: immunoSEQ multiplex PCR; TCRdb's copy keeps in-frame clones and lacks some. The profile shows 75,000 to 95,000 clones, over 65% of them singletons. Sequencing was performed on CD4+ T cells from blood, taken at the 22-month timepoint. The receptors derive from a human patient who received a liver transplant. A subset of T cells may come from the graft donor.

This rearrangement joins TRBV7-2 to TRBJ2-1; 10 nucleotides agree with TRBD2. Trimming took 1 base from V and 0 from J; bases not matched to a gene: 6. Germline V lookup: CDR1 SGHTA, CDR2 FQGNSA. The CDR3 is 18 residues long. The CDR3 here is CASSLELAGPTSYNEQFF. DNA of the CDR3: TGTGCCAGCAGCTTAGAACTAGCGGGGCCTACCTCCTACAATGAGCAGTTCTTC.

The chain employs TRBV6-5 and TRBJ2-7; D perhaps matches TRBD1 (5 bases). CDR1 MNHEY and CDR2 SVGAGI come from the germline V gene. The germline V and J ends were trimmed by 6 bases and 4 bases, with 16 bases remaining between them. The CDR3 loop spans 14 amino acids. CDR3 coding DNA: TGTGCCAGCAGAGACTCAGGGTTGCTTTACGAGCAGTACTTC. It specifies CASRDSGLLYEQYF.

V usage is TRBV4-1 and J usage is TRBJ2-2; TRBD2 matches at 10 bases. From germline, CDR1 is MGHRA and CDR2 YSYEKL. CDR3 size: 14 residues. With 1 base clipped from V and 7 bases from J, the junction kept 0 bases outside the gene matches. CDR3 sequence reads: CASSQVAGGGELFF. The CDR3 DNA reads TGCGCCAGCAGCCAAGTAGCGGGAGGCGGGGAGCTGTTTTTT.

This rearrangement joins TRBV19 to TRBJ1-6; 10 nucleotides line up with TRBD1. The V gene's germline CDR1 is LNHDA and CDR2 SQIVND (reference sequence). The CDR3 length is 16 residues. Trimming at V came to 6 bases and at J to 5 bases, leaving 7 bases not matched to a gene. The CDR3 DNA follows: TGTGCCAGTAGAATATCAGGGACAGGGGATAATTCACCCCTCCACTTT. It yields the protein CASRISGTGDNSPLHF.

The chain carries TRBV6-4 and TRBJ2-3; 7 bases map to TRBD2. This CDR3 has 14 amino acids. The trim removed 3 bases at V and 6 bases at J, leaving 6 bases unmatched. Germline V gene sequence: CDR1 MRHNA, CDR2 SNTAGT. DNA for the CDR3: TGTGCCAGCAGTGAAGACGGGAGGTCTGATACGCAGTATTTT. It codes for CASSEDGRSDTQYF.

This chain uses TRBV10-1 with TRBJ1-2; D gene ambiguous. Germline CDR1 WNHNN, CDR2 SYGVQD (reference sequence). V was cut by 8 bases and J by 8 bases, with 18 bases left in between. The CDR3 covers 13 residues. CDR3 sequence: CASGRSPGGGYTF. As DNA, the CDR3 is TGCGCCAGCGGAAGATCACCCGGAGGGGGCTACACCTTC.

The chain couples TRBV7-9 to TRBJ1-1; D remains unclear. The V gene's germline CDR1 is SEHNR and CDR2 FQNEAQ (reference sequence). The V end was cut by 5 bases, the J end by 1 base, with 14 bases between. This CDR3 is built from 15 residues. CDR3 sequence reads: CASSEILVGNTEAFF. CDR3 bases: TGTGCCAGCAGCGAGATTTTAGTCGGGAACACTGAAGCTTTCTTT.

The chain uses TRBV7-3 and TRBJ2-3, with D unresolved. Germline V gene data show CDR1 as SGHTA and CDR2 as FQGTGA. This CDR3 comprises 15 residues. V was cut by 1 base and J by 4 bases, with 12 bases left in between. This CDR3 is CASSLNGQRSDTQYF. As DNA, the CDR3 is TGTGCCAGCAGCTTAAATGGCCAACGGTCAGATACGCAGTATTTT.

This CDR3 is CASSPDWGLESYEQYF. The CDR3 DNA is TGTGCCAGCAGTCCAGACTGGGGACTAGAGAGCTACGAGCAGTACTTC. This sequence joins TRBV27 and TRBJ2-7, with 8 nucleotides matching TRBD2. CDR3 length: 16 residues. The V gene end was trimmed by 5 bases and the J gene end by 3 bases; junction bases not matched to a gene: 12. Germline assignment: CDR1 MNHEY and CDR2 SMNVEV (reference sequence).

The chain joins TRBV28 to TRBJ2-5; D gene uncertain. The CDR3 has 10 amino acids. Germline lookup yields CDR1 MDHEN and CDR2 SYDVKM. The CDR3 reads CACLGETQYF. For the CDR3, the DNA is TGTGCATGTCTGGGAGAGACCCAGTACTTC.

This chain uses TRBV9 with TRBJ2-1, with a possible D match to TRBD1 (6 bases). Trimming cost V 3 bases and J 8 bases, with 15 bases left between them. The CDR3 length is 14 residues. Germline V lookup: CDR1 SGDLS, CDR2 YYNGEE. CDR3 in DNA: TGTGCCAGCAGCGCCCGCACAGGGTTGGATGAGCAGTTCTTC. This codes for CASSARTGLDEQFF.

The chain couples TRBV7-3 to TRBJ1-4; TRBD1 is a possible D gene (5 bases). V was cut by 0 bases and J by 10 bases, with 12 bases left in between. This CDR3 comprises 14 residues. Germline V lookup: CDR1 SGHTA, CDR2 FQGTGA. CDR3: CASSLTPQGVKLFF. For the CDR3, the DNA is TGTGCCAGCAGCTTAACGCCTCAGGGCGTAAAACTGTTTTTT.

This chain links TRBV5-1 with TRBJ1-5; D call uncertain. CDR1 and CDR2 from the germline V gene are SGHRS and YFSETQ. The V end was cut by 0 bases, the J end by 7 bases, with 11 bases between. The CDR3 is 14 residues long. The CDR3 region is CASSLDGKKQPQHF. CDR3 DNA: TGCGCCAGCAGCTTGGATGGAAAGAAGCAGCCCCAGCATTTT.